Below are 31 T cell receptor beta chains sequenced from a single sample in a study of graft-versus-host responses after intestinal transplantation. Their cognate antigens are unknown. The data were produced by immunoSEQ multiplex PCR, yet TCRdb's version contains in-frame clones alone and is incomplete. The repertoire consists of some 140,000 clones, with around nine tenths occurring once and the leading ten covering around 0.16%. This specimen consisted of unstimulated CD4+ T cells sorted from spleen or lymph node cells, obtained before intestinal transplant. Receptors were obtained from a human donor who received an intestinal transplant.

The chain carries TRBV10-3 and TRBJ1-1; D remains unclear. Germline assignment: CDR1 ENHRY and CDR2 SYGVKD. The CDR3 is made up of 12 amino acids. V was clipped by 0 bases and J by 8 bases, with 7 bases between them. In nucleotides, the CDR3 is TGTGCCATCAGTGAGTCAATGAGAGAAGCTTTCTTT. It codes for CAISESMREAFF.

J is TRBJ1-2 and V is TRBV2; 8 positions agree with TRBD1. The germline V gene has CDR1 SNHLY and CDR2 FYNNEI. There are 14 residues in the CDR3. V gave up 6 bases and J gave up 4 bases; unmatched junction bases: 7. Here the CDR3 reads CASRNQGAPYGYTF. DNA of the CDR3: TGTGCCAGCAGAAATCAGGGGGCCCCCTATGGCTACACCTTC.

This chain connects TRBV5-1 to TRBJ2-7; D is ambiguous. CDR1 and CDR2 from the germline V gene are SGHRS and YFSETQ. The CDR3 contains 12 residues. V dropped 8 bases and J dropped 6 bases, with 15 bases sitting between them. CDR3 DNA sequence: TGCGCCAGTTCGCCCCCTTCGGGCGAGCAGTACTTC. The encoded protein is CASSPPSGEQYF. Combining the CDR3 with reference TRBV5-1 and TRBJ2-7 gives the whole variable domain KAGVTQTPRYLIKTRGQQVTLSCSPISGHRSVSWYQQTPGQGLQFLFEYFSETQRNKGNFPGRFSGRQFSNSRSEMNVSTLELGDSALYLCASSPPSGEQYFGPGTRLTVT.

The gene calls are TRBV18 and TRBJ2-7; 8 bases agree with TRBD2. CDR1 and CDR2 (germline): KGHSH, LQKENI. This CDR3 has 17 residues. The trim removed 2 bases at V and 0 bases at J, leaving 9 bases unmatched. The CDR3 DNA sequence: TGTGCCAGCTCACCAAGAGTTAGCGGGGCGATCTCCTACGAGCAGTACTTC. Its protein product is CASSPRVSGAISYEQYF.

This clone was seen just once. V is TRBV2 and J is TRBJ1-5; 7 nucleotides align to TRBD1. Germline trimming cut 5 bases from V and 3 bases from J; bases unmatched to any gene: 4. This CDR3 has 14 residues. Germline loops: CDR1 SNHLY, CDR2 FYNNEI. In nucleotides, the CDR3 is TGTGCCAGCAGTAAGGACAGGCCCAATCAGCCCCAGCATTTT. The encoded protein is CASSKDRPNQPQHF. Together with reference TRBV2 and TRBJ1-5, the CDR3 gives the full variable domain: EPEVTQTPSHQVTQMGQEVILRCVPISNHLYFYWYRQILGQKVEFLVSFYNNEISEKSEIFDDQFSVERPDGSNFTLKIRSTKLEDSAMYFCASSKDRPNQPQHFGDGTRLSIL.

The chain employs TRBV4-1 and TRBJ1-2; a weak D match, TRBD1 (5 bases). Trimming removed 2 bases at V and 8 bases at J, with 21 bases between. In germline, CDR1 is MGHRA, CDR2 YSYEKL. The length of the CDR3 is 16 residues. CDR3 nucleotides: TGCGCCAGCAGCCAAACTCCGACCGGGTCCCCAGGGGGCTACACCTTC. As protein: CASSQTPTGSPGGYTF.

V gene TRBV5-1 combines with J gene TRBJ2-7; TRBD2 is a possible D gene (5 bases). The CDR3 loop spans 14 amino acids. Germline-derived CDR1 and CDR2 are SGHRS and YFSETQ. V lost 2 bases and J lost 4, with 13 bases in between. CDR3 DNA: TGCGCCAGCAGCTTAACGGAGGCCTATTACGAGCAGTACTTC. Protein sequence: CASSLTEAYYEQYF.

V and J are TRBV6-6 and TRBJ2-6; D gene ambiguous. Trimming cost V 2 bases and J 2 bases, with 7 bases left between them. Germline V CDR1 and CDR2: MNHNY, SVGAGI (reference sequence). This CDR3 is built from 15 residues. The CDR3 nucleotides read TGTGCCAGCAGTTACGTGGGGACTGGGGCCAACGTCCTGACTTTC. Its translation is CASSYVGTGANVLTF.

The J gene is TRBJ2-5, the V gene TRBV4-1; D unclear. CDR3 length equals 12 residues. V dropped 4 bases and J dropped 5 bases, with 8 bases sitting between them. Looked up from germline, CDR1 is MGHRA and CDR2 is YSYEKL. CDR3 sequence: CASSPSAETQYF. DNA for the CDR3: TGCGCCAGCAGCCCATCGGCGGAGACCCAGTACTTC.

The rearrangement uses TRBV5-1 and TRBJ1-2; D unclear. This CDR3 has 13 residues. Trimming stripped 2 bases from V and 6 bases from J, with 11 bases between. Germline V lookup: CDR1 SGHRS, CDR2 YFSETQ. The CDR3 DNA follows: TGCGCCAGCAGCTTAAGTCTCGGGGATGGCTACACCTTC. Translation: CASSLSLGDGYTF.

CDR3 sequence: CASSFQGRSNQPQHF. The CDR3 region has the DNA TGTGCCAGCAGCTTTCAGGGACGAAGCAATCAGCCCCAGCATTTT. This rearrangement joins TRBV7-6 to TRBJ1-5, with D perhaps matching TRBD1 (5 bases). From germline, CDR1 is SGHVS and CDR2 FNYEAQ. The CDR3 extends over 15 amino acids. V shed 3 bases and J shed 1 base, with 10 bases lying between them.

This rearrangement joins TRBV5-1 to TRBJ2-3; D may be TRBD1 or TRBD2 (5 bases each). V was clipped by 0 bases and J by 6 bases, with 11 bases between them. Germline V gene data show CDR1 as SGHRS and CDR2 as YFSETQ. There are 14 residues in the CDR3. Written as DNA, the CDR3 is TGCGCCAGCAGCTTGGGAGGGACCGTGGATACGCAGTATTTT. Its protein is CASSLGGTVDTQYF. Variable domain in full (rest from reference TRBV5-1 and TRBJ2-3): KAGVTQTPRYLIKTRGQQVTLSCSPISGHRSVSWYQQTPGQGLQFLFEYFSETQRNKGNFPGRFSGRQFSNSRSEMNVSTLELGDSALYLCASSLGGTVDTQYFGPGTRLTVL.

The V gene is TRBV19, the J gene TRBJ2-5; TRBD1 or TRBD2 may be the D gene (5 bases each). CDR3 length: 14 amino acids. Germline CDR1 and CDR2: LNHDA and SQIVND (reference sequence). The V gene lost 2 bases and the J gene lost 5 bases, with 12 bases spanning the gap. The CDR3, as DNA: TGTGCCAGTAGTATACCAGGGAGTTGGGAGACCCAGTACTTC. Protein product: CASSIPGSWETQYF.

CDR3 nucleotide sequence: TGTGCCAGCAGCCTCAACAGGAGGAACACAGATACGCAGTATTTT. Its protein is CASSLNRRNTDTQYF. The chain has TRBV6-1 and TRBJ2-3; D tentatively reads TRBD1 or TRBD2 (5 bases each). The CDR3 consists of 15 residues. The V and J ends lost 6 bases and 2 bases respectively, with 15 bases between them. Germline V lookup: CDR1 MNHNS, CDR2 SASEGT.

The count of this clone is one. This chain connects TRBV5-6 to TRBJ1-5; D unresolved. V dropped 0 bases and J dropped 0 bases, with 7 bases sitting between them. The CDR3 is 15 amino acids. The germline V gene encodes CDR1 SGHDT and CDR2 YYEEEE. This CDR3 reads CASSLGPDSNQPQHF. DNA of the CDR3: TGTGCCAGCAGCTTGGGCCCGGATAGCAATCAGCCCCAGCATTTT.

This chain joins TRBV5-1 and TRBJ2-3; TRBD1 matches 9 bases. With 0 bases clipped from V and 2 bases from J, the junction kept 4 bases outside the gene matches. There are 16 residues in the CDR3. Looked up from germline, CDR1 is SGHRS and CDR2 is YFSETQ. The CDR3 sequence is CASSLVGTGFTDTQYF. The DNA of the CDR3 is TGCGCCAGCAGCTTGGTAGGGACAGGGTTCACAGATACGCAGTATTTT.

V gene TRBV18 combines with J gene TRBJ2-7; D is perhaps TRBD1 (6 bases). Germline V gives CDR1 KGHSH, CDR2 LQKENI. The V and J ends lost 3 bases and 7 bases respectively, with 13 bases between them. This CDR3 spans 13 amino acids. In DNA, the CDR3 is TGTGCCAGCTCACCCGTACAGGGTGGGGAGCAGTACTTC. Translated: CASSPVQGGEQYF.

There are a few counts of this clone. The rearrangement uses TRBV19 and TRBJ1-5; D call uncertain. Germline V gene lookup returns CDR1 LNHDA and CDR2 SQIVND (reference sequence). The CDR3 consists of 15 residues. V was pared by 2 bases and J by 6 bases, with 14 bases between. This CDR3 is CASSITGLPPQPQHF. CDR3 DNA sequence: TGTGCCAGTAGTATAACGGGTCTCCCCCCTCAGCCCCAGCATTTT. The full variable domain, completed using reference TRBV19 and TRBJ1-5, is DGGITQSPKYLFRKEGQNVTLSCEQNLNHDAMYWYRQDPGQGLRLIYYSQIVNDFQKGDIAEGYSVSREKKESFPLTVTSAQKNPTAFYLCASSITGLPPQPQHFGDGTRLSIL.

In its sample, this clone was seen a few times. The chain carries TRBV9 and TRBJ1-3; TRBD1 aligns across 7 bases. The germline V gene has CDR1 SGDLS and CDR2 YYNGEE. The CDR3 consists of 14 residues. The junction had 3 bases not matched to a gene; V was cut back by 2 bases and J by 4 bases. CDR3 DNA: TGTGCCAGCAGCGTCTCAGGGGGAGGAAACACCATATATTTT. Translating gives CASSVSGGGNTIYF.

The chain couples TRBV18 to TRBJ1-2; weak D call: TRBD1 (6 bases). V lost 1 base and J 8 bases, leaving 17 bases between the germline ends. The CDR3 consists of 15 residues. Germline lookup yields CDR1 KGHSH and CDR2 LQKENI. CDR3 nucleotide sequence: TGTGCCAGCTCACCACTACAGGGTGAGACCTCCGGCTACACCTTC. Protein sequence: CASSPLQGETSGYTF.

The chain is built from TRBV5-1 and TRBJ2-2; 8 nucleotides line up with TRBD2. The junction had 9 bases not matched to a gene; V was cut back by 4 bases and J by 1 base. Germline CDR1 and CDR2: SGHRS and YFSETQ. CDR3 size: 17 residues. The CDR3 loop reads CASSLLASGWNTGELFF. In DNA, the CDR3 is TGCGCCAGCAGCCTGCTTGCTAGCGGGTGGAACACCGGGGAGCTGTTTTTT. Full variable domain (outside the CDR3, taken from reference TRBV5-1 and TRBJ2-2): KAGVTQTPRYLIKTRGQQVTLSCSPISGHRSVSWYQQTPGQGLQFLFEYFSETQRNKGNFPGRFSGRQFSNSRSEMNVSTLELGDSALYLCASSLLASGWNTGELFFGEGSRLTVL.

The genes are TRBV6-6 and TRBJ2-5; a weak D match, TRBD2 (6 bases). V gave up 0 bases and J gave up 7 bases, with 12 bases separating them. Germline V gives CDR1 MNHNY, CDR2 SVGAGI (reference sequence). This CDR3 contains 14 residues. The CDR3 nucleotides are TGTGCCAGCAGTTACTCGGGGGTGGGAGGGACCCAGTACTTC. Translating gives CASSYSGVGGTQYF.

V and J are TRBV6-6 and TRBJ2-6, with TRBD2 as a possible D gene (6 bases). V was clipped by 6 bases and J by 0 bases, with 12 bases between them. Germline V gives CDR1 MNHNY, CDR2 SVGAGI (reference sequence). The CDR3 runs 16 residues. The CDR3 is CASSRGGHSGANVLTF. In nucleotides, the CDR3 is TGTGCCAGCAGCCGGGGAGGCCACTCTGGGGCCAACGTCCTGACTTTC.

The chain has TRBV2 and TRBJ2-5; no definite D call. Trimming pared 2 bases from V and 2 bases from J, leaving 9 bases between. The CDR3 contains 14 residues. Germline CDR1 SNHLY, CDR2 FYNNEI. CDR3 DNA: TGTGCCAGCAGTGAAAGCTGGGCACAAGAGACCCAGTACTTC. Translated: CASSESWAQETQYF.

The chain uses TRBV2 and TRBJ2-1; D is undetermined. The CDR3 has 11 amino acids. Germline values: CDR1 SNHLY, CDR2 FYNNEI. V was shortened by 4 bases and J by 4 bases, with 2 bases between the two germline ends. CDR3 sequence (DNA): TGTGCCAGCAGTGTTTACAATGAGCAGTTCTTC. Encoded protein: CASSVYNEQFF.

The chain uses TRBV7-3 and TRBJ1-6; a possible D gene is TRBD1 (5 bases). CDR1 SGHTA and CDR2 FQGTGA come from the germline V gene. V shed 5 bases and J shed 6 bases, with 17 bases lying between them. This CDR3 is built from 16 residues. The CDR3 DNA reads as TGTGCCAGCAGCCCTGGACCCGCGGGACCTAATTCACCCCTCCACTTT. As protein: CASSPGPAGPNSPLHF.

The rearrangement joins TRBV7-9 to TRBJ2-2; 8 bases match TRBD1. Trimming removed 9 bases from V and 3 bases from J; junction bases left unmatched: 9. Looked up from germline, CDR1 is SEHNR and CDR2 is FQNEAQ (reference sequence). The CDR3 is 15 residues long. The CDR3 protein is CASVSGTGHTGELFF. For the CDR3, the DNA is TGTGCCAGTGTGTCCGGGACAGGACACACCGGGGAGCTGTTTTTT. The full variable domain, in which reference TRBV7-9 and TRBJ2-2 provide the parts outside the CDR3, is DTGVSQNPRHKITKRGQNVTFRCDPISEHNRLYWYRQTLGQGPEFLTYFQNEAQLEKSRLLSDRFSAERPKGSFSTLEIQRTEQGDSAMYLCASVSGTGHTGELFFGEGSRLTVL.

The chain couples TRBV14 to TRBJ2-1, with no clear D. Germline assignment: CDR1 SGHDN and CDR2 FVKESK. This CDR3 has 14 residues. The ends were cut back, 3 bases at V and 6 bases at J, with 12 bases in the middle. CDR3 coding DNA: TGTGCCAGCAGCCAGCACGAGAGAGGCAATGAGCAGTTCTTC. Translated, it gives CASSQHERGNEQFF.

J is TRBJ2-2 and V is TRBV19, with 10 bases fitting TRBD1. Trimming removed 5 bases from V and 7 bases from J; junction bases left unmatched: 10. CDR3 size: 16 residues. Germline V lookup: CDR1 LNHDA, CDR2 SQIVND (reference sequence). CDR3 bases: TGTGCCAGTAGTGGCGGGACAGGGGTTTGGGTCGGGGAGCTGTTTTTT. This encodes CASSGGTGVWVGELFF.

The chain is built from TRBV5-1 and TRBJ2-5, with 12 bases aligning to TRBD2. CDR1 is SGHRS and CDR2 is YFSETQ in the germline V gene. With 6 bases clipped from V and 3 bases from J, the junction kept 15 bases outside the gene matches. The CDR3 length is 18 residues. The CDR3 DNA reads TGCGCCAGCACCCAAAAACGTGCGGCTAGCGGGGGGGAAGAGACCCAGTACTTC. Protein product: CASTQKRAASGGEETQYF.

The chain couples TRBV5-1 to TRBJ1-2, with TRBD1 matching over 7 bases. Germline V CDR1 and CDR2: SGHRS, YFSETQ. The CDR3 runs 16 residues. Unmatched junction bases numbered 13, after V lost 4 bases and J lost 4 bases. The CDR3 loop reads CASSPTTGRGGYGYTF. Written as DNA, the CDR3 is TGCGCCAGCAGCCCCACGACAGGGAGAGGGGGCTATGGCTACACCTTC. Full variable domain (remainder filled in from reference TRBV5-1 and TRBJ1-2): KAGVTQTPRYLIKTRGQQVTLSCSPISGHRSVSWYQQTPGQGLQFLFEYFSETQRNKGNFPGRFSGRQFSNSRSEMNVSTLELGDSALYLCASSPTTGRGGYGYTFGSGTRLTVV.